This TCR beta chain is drawn from a study of vaccination effects on CD4 cells after COVID-19. About the study: The participants, recipients of two vaccine doses, got either BNT162b2 or mRNA-1273. Study observations and caveats: Late after vaccination, infection- and vaccine-induced clones showed marked clonal contraction.

Points on this clone: Its antigen is unknown.

Sequenced by immunoSEQ multiplex PCR; TCRdb stores in-frame clones only, minus some. The table records approximately 30,000 clones, around 70% of them present only once. Expansion with viral peptide pools was applied to antigen-specific CD4+ T cells by the ViraFEST assay prior to sequencing. Culturing for approximately 10 days preceded CD4+ T cell isolation. In the vaccine recipients, nucleocapsid antibodies were negative and there was no prior SARS-CoV-2 infection. Cultures got half-medium changes with IL-2 on days 3 and 7. The material was CD4+ T cells from PBMCs cultured with HCoV-229E spike peptides, obtained before COVID-19 vaccination. The clonotype originates from a human donor who received a COVID-19 vaccine.

This CDR3 reads CASSKGLAVTDTQYF. The CDR3 DNA reads as TGTGCCAGCAGTAAGGGACTAGCGGTCACAGATACGCAGTATTTT. This chain joins TRBV6-2 or TRBV6-3 and TRBJ2-3; 11 nucleotides agree with TRBD2. Germline trimming cut 5 bases from V and 2 bases from J; bases unmatched to any gene: 3. The CDR3 extends over 15 amino acids. From germline, CDR1 is MNHEY and CDR2 SVGEGT.